Listed below are T cell receptor beta chains from one sample, sequenced in a study of blood T cell repertoires in COVID-19. The data were produced by immunoSEQ multiplex PCR, yet TCRdb's version contains in-frame clones alone and is incomplete. The data hold some 290,000 clones, with about four fifths observed a single time. The specimen was peripheral blood. These TCRs come from a woman between 55 and 75 years old with active or convalescent COVID-19. Both conserved end residues are part of each CDR3. The order of the fields is D gene, V gene, clone size, J gene, CDR3 DNA, CDR3 protein. D genes are given only for firm matches. Clone size is given for some rows only: seen once, a few or many times, or a class if the clone is expanded.

NA	TRBV11-1	once	TRBJ2-1	TGTGCCAGCAGCGCCCAAGCAGGTTCTTCCTACAATGAGCAGTTCTTC	CASSAQAGSSYNEQFF
TRBD1	TRBV18	NA	TRBJ1-1	TGTGCCAGCTCATCCGCAACAGGGGTGAACACTGAAGCTTTCTTT	CASSSATGVNTEAFF
TRBD1	TRBV6-5	once	TRBJ1-1	TGTGCCAGCAGTTTAACAGGGGACTCTGAAGCTTTCTTT	CASSLTGDSEAFF
TRBD1	TRBV7-9	once	TRBJ1-2	TGTGCCAGCAGCGGGCAGGGGGCTAACTATGGCTACACCTTC	CASSGQGANYGYTF
NA	TRBV9	NA	TRBJ2-6	TGTGCCAGCAGCACCTCCCGACAGGGAGGAAGCTCTGGGGCCAACGTCCTGACTTTC	CASSTSRQGGSSGANVLTF
NA	TRBV6-6	once	TRBJ1-4	TGTGCCAGCAGTTACCAGAAAAATGAAAAACTGTTTTTT	CASSYQKNEKLFF
NA	TRBV25-1	NA	TRBJ1-1	TGTGCCAGCAATCCTCGGGGGGGCTCCCCTTTCTTT	CASNPRGGSPFF
NA	TRBV21-1	NA	TRBJ1-2	TGTGCCAGCAGCAGCGGAACCGGGACAGGGAGGAGCGACTATGGCTACACCTTC	CASSSGTGTGRSDYGYTF
NA	TRBV1	NA	TRBJ2-3	TGCACCAGCAGCCAAGATCACGGGTCTAGCGGGCGCACAGATACGCAGTATTTT	CTSSQDHGSSGRTDTQYF
NA	TRBV5-1	NA	TRBJ1-4	TGCGCCAGCAGCTTCGGGAGTTCTAATGAAAAACTGTTTTTT	CASSFGSSNEKLFF
TRBD1	TRBV7-8	once	TRBJ1-5	TGTGCCAGCAGCTTACGGGGGACAGGGGCTTATAGCAATCAGCCCCAGCATTTT	CASSLRGTGAYSNQPQHF
NA	TRBV5-8	few	TRBJ2-7	TGTGCCAGCAGCCACCGGGACTACGAGCAGTACTTC	CASSHRDYEQYF
NA	TRBV7-9	NA	TRBJ1-2	TGTGCCAGCAGTCCACAGGGATTCACCTTC	CASSPQGFTF
TRBD1	TRBV3-1/TRBV3-2	NA	TRBJ1-2	TGTGCCAGCAGCCAAGGACAGGGAAGGTCCTATGGCTACACCTTC	CASSQGQGRSYGYTF
NA	TRBV28	NA	TRBJ2-1	TGTGCCAGCTCCGGACAGACTAAGTCCTACAATGAGCAGTTCTTC	CASSGQTKSYNEQFF
NA	TRBV28	NA	TRBJ1-1	TGTGCCAGCAGTTTCGTGGGCCCTAACACTGAAGCTTTCTTT	CASSFVGPNTEAFF
TRBD1	TRBV19	few	TRBJ1-2	TGTGCCAGTAGTTCGGGACAGGGAAATAAAGGCTACACCTTC	CASSSGQGNKGYTF
NA	TRBV5-1	NA	TRBJ2-5	TGCGCCAGCAGCTTATGGGCTCACAGCCAAGAGACCCAGTACTTC	CASSLWAHSQETQYF
TRBD1	TRBV27	NA	TRBJ1-1	TGTGCCAGCAGTTTCTATGGGACAGAGAACACTGAAGCTTTCTTT	CASSFYGTENTEAFF
NA	TRBV6-5	NA	TRBJ1-2	TGTGCCAGCAGCCAATCCGGATCGGGATCGGAAGGCTACACCTTC	CASSQSGSGSEGYTF
TRBD1	TRBV5-8	NA	TRBJ2-7	TGTGCCAGCAGCTTGGGACAGGGCACGATGTCGGACGAGCAGTACTTC	CASSLGQGTMSDEQYF
TRBD1	TRBV18	NA	TRBJ1-2	TGTGCCAGCTCCGGGGCGGTTGCTGGCAGGGGGACGGAAGGCTACACCTTC	CASSGAVAGRGTEGYTF
TRBD1	TRBV3-1/TRBV3-2	once	TRBJ1-1	TGTGCCAGCAGTGGACAGGGGAACACTGAAGCTTTCTTT	CASSGQGNTEAFF
NA	TRBV3-1/TRBV3-2	NA	TRBJ1-3	TGTGCCAGCAGTCCCGGGGGTGTATGGCCAACTGGAAACACCATATATTTT	CASSPGGVWPTGNTIYF
NA	TRBV3-1/TRBV3-2	once	TRBJ2-7	TGTGCCAGCAGCCTCAGCGCGGGGGCCCCCTACGAGCAGTACTTC	CASSLSAGAPYEQYF
TRBD1	TRBV7-2	NA	TRBJ1-2	TGTGCCAGCAGCTTTCAGACAGGGAGTGGCTACACCTTC	CASSFQTGSGYTF
TRBD2	TRBV3-1/TRBV3-2	NA	TRBJ2-5	TGTGCCAGCAGCCAAGATACTAGCGGGGTACAAGAGACCCAGTACTTC	CASSQDTSGVQETQYF
TRBD1	TRBV20-1	NA	TRBJ1-2	TGCAGTGCTAGTGGACAGGGACAGGGGTATGGCTACACCTTC	CSASGQGQGYGYTF
TRBD2	TRBV19	NA	TRBJ2-1	TGTGCCAGTAGCAGGAGGACTAGTCTGTTCGATGAGCAGTTCTTC	CASSRRTSLFDEQFF
NA	TRBV5-1	NA	TRBJ2-3	TGCGCCAGCAGCCCCCCCCTGGGCGCCGATACGCAGTATTTT	CASSPPLGADTQYF
TRBD2	TRBV11-2	NA	TRBJ2-1	TGTGCCAGCAGCTATAGCGGGTCAGCGAGGGAGCAGTTCTTC	CASSYSGSAREQFF
TRBD2	TRBV30	few	TRBJ2-2	TGTGCCTGGCGGACTAGCGGGGGGTCCGGGGAGCTGTTTTTT	CAWRTSGGSGELFF
NA	TRBV11-2	few	TRBJ2-6	TGTGCCAGCAGCGTAAGCTTCTCTGGGGCCAACGTCCTGACTTTC	CASSVSFSGANVLTF
TRBD2	TRBV19	NA	TRBJ2-5	TGTGCCAGTAGTATCTCGACTAGCTCAGAGACCCAGTACTTC	CASSISTSSETQYF
NA	TRBV25-1	NA	TRBJ2-7	TGTGCCAGCAGTCGCACAGGGAATTGGGCCGAGCAGTACTTC	CASSRTGNWAEQYF
NA	TRBV21-1	NA	TRBJ1-5	TGTGCCAGCAGCAAAGGTTGCGGGCTCACTCAGCCCCAGCATTTT	CASSKGCGLTQPQHF
NA	TRBV18	NA	TRBJ2-3	TGTGCCAGCTCACCCCACAGAGACACAGATACGCAGTATTTT	CASSPHRDTDTQYF
NA	TRBV7-3	NA	TRBJ2-7	TGTGCCAGCAGTTCTCGGTCCCCCTCCTACGAGCAGTACTTC	CASSSRSPSYEQYF
TRBD1	TRBV18	NA	TRBJ2-7	TGTGCCAGCTCACCTGGGACAGGGACCTACGAGCAGTACTTC	CASSPGTGTYEQYF
TRBD2	TRBV7-2	NA	TRBJ2-1	TGTGCCAGCGCTGGGGCTAGCGGGGTAAGGAATGAGCAGTTCTTC	CASAGASGVRNEQFF
NA	TRBV7-3	NA	TRBJ2-5	TGTGCCAGCAGCCCGACGGGGTACCAAGAGACCCAGTACTTC	CASSPTGYQETQYF
TRBD1	TRBV29-1	many	TRBJ1-1	TGCAGCGGCAGACAGGGTAGGGCTGAAGCTTTCTTT	CSGRQGRAEAFF
NA	TRBV2	NA	TRBJ1-4	TGTGCCAGCAGTGAACGACAGGCTAGAGGTGAAAAACTGTTTTTT	CASSERQARGEKLFF
TRBD2	TRBV7-6	many	TRBJ2-2	TGTGCCAGCAGCTTGACTAGCGGGGGGGCCTTCGCCGGGGAGCTGTTTTTT	CASSLTSGGAFAGELFF
TRBD2	TRBV7-3	NA	TRBJ2-1	TGTGCCAGCAGCTTAAAAGCTAGCGGGGGGGCTTACTCCTACAATGAGCAGTTCTTC	CASSLKASGGAYSYNEQFF
NA	TRBV28	NA	TRBJ2-1	TGTGCCAGCAGCCCTACAGGGTCCTACAATGAGCAGTTCTTC	CASSPTGSYNEQFF
NA	TRBV21-1	NA	TRBJ1-1	TGTGCCAGCAGCAACGCCAAGGGGCAGAACACTGAAGCTTTCTTT	CASSNAKGQNTEAFF
TRBD2	TRBV7-2	once	TRBJ2-5	TGTGCCAGCAGCTACAGCGGGACTAGCGGGGGGGGGAGGATTGAGACCCAGTACTTC	CASSYSGTSGGGRIETQYF
NA	TRBV10-3	NA	TRBJ2-3	TGTGCCATCACGTCCGGGGGAACAGATACGCAGTATTTT	CAITSGGTDTQYF
TRBD1	TRBV27	NA	TRBJ2-7	TGTGCCAGCAGCTTGGGACAGGGCTACTACGAGCAGTACTTC	CASSLGQGYYEQYF
TRBD2	TRBV19	NA	TRBJ2-7	TGTGCCAGCCGACTAGCGGGGGCCTACGAGCAGTACTTC	CASRLAGAYEQYF
TRBD2	TRBV19	NA	TRBJ2-5	TGTGCCAGTAGTTTGAGCGGGGCCCGGGAGACCCAGTACTTC	CASSLSGARETQYF
TRBD1	TRBV6-5	NA	TRBJ1-5	TGTGCCAGCAGTTACTCGACAGGGGCCTCTACTCCCCAGCATTTT	CASSYSTGASTPQHF
NA	TRBV7-2	NA	TRBJ2-3	TGTGCCAGCACCAAACAGGCGGCAGATACGCAGTATTTT	CASTKQAADTQYF
NA	TRBV9	few	TRBJ1-1	TGTGCCAGCAGCGTAGTAGGGGTGGGTGAAGCTTTCTTT	CASSVVGVGEAFF